Presented here are 24 T cell receptor beta chains from one specimen sequenced in a study of Graves' ophthalmopathy and Graves' hyperthyroidism. Investigators amplified TCR beta CDR3 regions from RNA transcripts. Second-round multiplex PCR came after a first-round RT-PCR that employed HTBI primers. TCRdb re-called the multiplex PCR reads through MiXCR, storing one row per CDR3 protein. This sample has under 400,000 distinct CDR3 sequences, with 17% found just once. Input material: peripheral blood. The receptors were gathered from an adult man with Graves' ophthalmopathy.

This clonotype was picked up a small number of times. The chain combines TRBV11-2 with TRBJ1-6; 7 positions agree with TRBD1. Germline values: CDR1 SGHAT, CDR2 FQNNGV. The trim removed 6 bases at V and 5 bases at J, leaving 4 bases unmatched. The CDR3 length is 14 residues. This CDR3 is CASSPTGNNSPLHF. DNA for the CDR3: TGTGCCAGCAGTCCGACAGGGAATAATTCACCCCTCCACTTT.

This clonotype was counted many times. The chain employs TRBV7-8 and TRBJ1-2; no firm D call. Germline assignment: CDR1 SGHVS and CDR2 FQNEAQ. The V end was cut by 1 base, the J end by 7 bases, with 7 bases between. This CDR3 is built from 12 residues. CDR3 protein: CASSLGPGGYTF. CDR3 DNA: TGTGCCAGCAGCTTAGGACCAGGTGGCTACACCTTC.

This clonotype occurred many times. V gene TRBV15 combines with J gene TRBJ1-1, with 12 nucleotides matching TRBD1. The germline CDR1 and CDR2 sequences are LNHNV and YYDKDF (reference sequence). J gave up 5 bases and V 3 bases, and 4 bases lay outside the gene matches. The CDR3 totals 15 residues. This CDR3 reads CATSSGTGGRTEAFF. The CDR3 DNA is TGTGCCACCAGCAGTGGGACAGGGGGCCGGACTGAAGCTTTCTTT.

This clonotype was found many times. This sequence joins TRBV2 and TRBJ2-5, with unresolved D. CDR1 and CDR2 (germline): SNHLY, FYNNEI. The CDR3 runs 12 residues. Trimming took off 6 bases at V and 5 bases at J, with 10 bases between the two ends. CDR3: CASSALWETQYF. The CDR3, as DNA: TGTGCCAGCAGCGCCTTGTGGGAGACCCAGTACTTC.

This clonotype was picked up many times. V usage is TRBV6-2 or TRBV6-3 and J usage is TRBJ1-5; D is unresolved. CDR1 and CDR2 from the germline V gene are MNHEY and SVGEGT. V was clipped by 8 bases and J by 0 bases, with 11 bases between them. The CDR3 covers 14 residues. CDR3 sequence reads: CASAWTSSNQPQHF. CDR3 coding DNA: TGTGCCAGCGCCTGGACGAGTAGCAATCAGCCCCAGCATTTT.

This clonotype was recorded many times. V is TRBV6-2 or TRBV6-3 and J is TRBJ2-7, with D hard to call. CDR1 is MNHEY, CDR2 SVGEGT, per germline. The CDR3 has 14 amino acids. V lost 0 bases, J lost 3 bases, and 9 bases lay in between. The CDR3 coding sequence is TGTGCCAGCAGTTACTCTGGCGGCTACTACGAGCAGTACTTC. Encoded protein: CASSYSGGYYEQYF.

This clonotype was seen at least ten times. The chain combines TRBV7-3 with TRBJ2-6, with unresolved D. CDR3 length: 15 residues. Germline CDR1 reads SGHTA; CDR2 reads FQGTGA. The V and J ends lost 2 bases and 0 bases respectively, with 5 bases between them. CDR3 bases: TGTGCCAGCAGCTTAGTTGACTCTGGGGCCAACGTCCTGACTTTC. This sequence encodes CASSLVDSGANVLTF.

This clonotype occurred a few times. Being one base from a much bigger clone, this may be a read error. This is likely a read error, given that the CDR3 carries no conserved phenylalanine or tryptophan at its end. This chain links TRBV7-9 with TRBJ2-7, with 8 positions matching TRBD2. The length of the CDR3 is 12 residues. Germline-derived CDR1 and CDR2 are SEHNR and FQNEAQ (reference sequence). Trimming removed 9 bases from V and 3 bases from J; junction bases left unmatched: 4. The CDR3 region has the DNA TGTGCCAGGAATAGCGGGATCTACGAGCAGTACCTC. The encoded protein is CARNSGIYEQYL.

This clonotype was seen ten or more times. The chain carries TRBV10-3 and TRBJ1-2; TRBD1 matches at 9 bases. The CDR3 spans 14 residues. From germline, CDR1 is ENHRY and CDR2 SYGVKD. J was trimmed by 5 bases and V by 4 bases; bases with no gene match: 5. The chain's CDR3 is CAISAPTGGYGYTF. The DNA of the CDR3 is TGTGCCATCAGTGCCCCGACAGGGGGGTATGGCTACACCTTC.

This clonotype has a count of ten or more. This chain joins TRBV20-1 and TRBJ2-7; D gene uncertain. Germline V gene sequence: CDR1 DFQATT, CDR2 SNEGSKA (reference sequence). This CDR3 is 12 amino acids long. Trimming pared 1 base from V and 2 bases from J, leaving 6 bases between. The DNA for the CDR3 is TGCAGTGCTAGAGGGCCCCCCTACGAGCAGTACTTC. It translates to CSARGPPYEQYF.

This clonotype was found a few times. The chain uses TRBV5-1 and TRBJ2-5; 7 bases are a match to TRBD2. Germline V gives CDR1 SGHRS, CDR2 YFSETQ. After removal of 3 bases from V and 10 bases from J, the junction contained 12 bases not matched to a gene. The CDR3 extends over 14 amino acids. CDR3: CASSSGEGQRIQYF. The CDR3 nucleotides read TGCGCCAGCAGCTCCGGGGAGGGTCAGAGGATCCAGTACTTC.

This clonotype occurred many times. The chain joins TRBV6-6 to TRBJ1-1; D gene uncertain. The V end was cut by 6 bases, the J end by 1 base, with 9 bases between. This CDR3 is built from 13 residues. Germline V CDR1 and CDR2: MNHNY, SVGAGI (reference sequence). In DNA form, the CDR3 reads TGTGCCAGCAGATTTACTTCGAACACTGAAGCTTTCTTT. It encodes CASRFTSNTEAFF.

This clonotype was seen ten or more times. V usage is TRBV27 and J usage is TRBJ1-2; D is possibly TRBD1 (5 bases). V lost 5 bases to trimming and J lost 8 bases, with 12 bases between them. The germline CDR1 and CDR2 sequences are MNHEY and SMNVEV (reference sequence). There are 12 residues in the CDR3. Written as DNA, the CDR3 is TGTGCCAGCAGTGCCCGGGGGAAGGGCTACACCTTC. This translates into CASSARGKGYTF.

CDR3 sequence reads: CASSVGGRQPQHF. CDR3 bases: TGTGCCAGCAGTGTTGGGGGGCGTCAGCCCCAGCATTTT. The rearrangement links TRBV6-1 to TRBJ1-5; perhaps TRBD1 as D (6 bases). The V gene lost 4 bases and the J gene lost 6 bases, with 10 bases spanning the gap. This CDR3 is built from 13 residues. Germline assignment: CDR1 MNHNS and CDR2 SASEGT.

This clonotype has ten or more counts. The chain uses TRBV11-2 and TRBJ1-2; D gene ambiguous. With 2 bases removed from V and 0 bases from J, the gap between germline ends came to 19 bases. Germline CDR1 and CDR2: SGHAT and FQNNGV. The CDR3 sequence is 18 residues long. Here the CDR3 reads CASSLYHATEHPNYGYTF. CDR3 DNA sequence: TGTGCCAGCAGCTTATACCACGCTACAGAACACCCTAACTATGGCTACACCTTC.

This clonotype appeared many times. The rearrangement uses TRBV5-1 and TRBJ2-1; D is uncertain. In germline, CDR1 is SGHRS, CDR2 YFSETQ. V dropped 3 bases and J dropped 3 bases, with 4 bases sitting between them. The CDR3 spans 12 residues. CDR3 nucleotides: TGCGCCAGCAGCTCCTACTACAATGAGCAGTTCTTC. This codes for CASSSYYNEQFF. The entire variable domain, with the rest obtained from reference TRBV5-1 and TRBJ2-1, is as follows: KAGVTQTPRYLIKTRGQQVTLSCSPISGHRSVSWYQQTPGQGLQFLFEYFSETQRNKGNFPGRFSGRQFSNSRSEMNVSTLELGDSALYLCASSSYYNEQFFGPGTRLTVL.

This clonotype was counted a few times. This chain links TRBV7-2 with TRBJ2-4; 15 bases align to TRBD2. Germline trimming cut 5 bases from V and 7 bases from J; bases unmatched to any gene: 9. CDR1 is SGHTA and CDR2 is FQGNSA in the germline V gene. The CDR3 consists of 17 residues. The CDR3 spells CASSEPGLAGGWNIQYF. CDR3 DNA sequence: TGTGCCAGCAGCGAGCCGGGACTAGCGGGAGGCTGGAACATTCAGTACTTC.

This clonotype was picked up many times. The rearrangement joins TRBV10-3 to TRBJ1-1; the D gene is possibly TRBD1 (5 bases). The germline V and J ends were trimmed by 6 bases and 0 bases, with 14 bases remaining between them. Germline-derived CDR1 and CDR2 are ENHRY and SYGVKD. CDR3 length equals 15 residues. This chain's CDR3 is CAISPGQTLNTEAFF. Here the CDR3 DNA reads TGTGCCATCAGCCCCGGACAAACTTTGAACACTGAAGCTTTCTTT.

This clonotype was observed many times. This chain uses TRBV2 with TRBJ1-6, with TRBD1 matching over 7 bases. The V gene end was trimmed by 7 bases and the J gene end by 8 bases; junction bases not matched to a gene: 11. The CDR3 covers 15 residues. Germline V lookup: CDR1 SNHLY, CDR2 FYNNEI. The CDR3 bases are TGTGCCAGCACTCAGACCGGGACAGAATATTCACCCCTCCACTTT. Its protein product is CASTQTGTEYSPLHF.

This clonotype was counted at least ten times. This chain uses TRBV5-5 with TRBJ1-2; D is undetermined. V shed 4 bases and J shed 4 bases, with 8 bases lying between them. The CDR3 runs to 12 residues. Germline loops: CDR1 SGHKS, CDR2 YYEKEE (reference sequence). The CDR3 region has the DNA TGTGCCAGCAGCCCCGACACCTATGGCTACACCTTC. Its protein is CASSPDTYGYTF.

The sample holds many counts of this clonotype. The genes are TRBV6-2 or TRBV6-3 and TRBJ1-1; 7 bases are a match to TRBD1. Trimming took 8 bases from V and 0 from J; bases not matched to a gene: 6. Germline assignment: CDR1 MNHEY and CDR2 SVGEGT. The CDR3 spans 14 residues. The CDR3 region has the DNA TGTGCCAGCTATAGGGGACAGTTGAACACTGAAGCTTTCTTT. Translating gives CASYRGQLNTEAFF.

There are a few counts of this clonotype. V and J are TRBV6-1 and TRBJ1-1; D remains ambiguous. V was clipped by 5 bases and J by 4 bases, with 20 bases between them. The CDR3 consists of 16 residues. Looked up from germline, CDR1 is MNHNS and CDR2 is SASEGT. The CDR3 here is CASSRKEIGLGTEAFF. DNA for the CDR3: TGTGCCAGCAGTCGAAAGGAGATAGGGTTGGGCACTGAAGCTTTCTTT.

This clonotype was seen many times. V and J are TRBV30 and TRBJ1-1, with 7 positions matching TRBD1. The length of the CDR3 is 14 residues. The germline CDR1 and CDR2 sequences are GTSNPN and SVGIG (reference sequence). With 2 bases clipped from V and 0 bases from J, the junction kept 3 bases outside the gene matches. As DNA, the CDR3 is TGTGCCTGGAGTCGGGACAGACTGAACACTGAAGCTTTCTTT. Its translation: CAWSRDRLNTEAFF. Filled out from reference TRBV30 and TRBJ1-1, the complete variable domain reads SQTIHQWPATLVQPVGSPLSLECTVEGTSNPNLYWYRQAAGRGLQLLFYSVGIGQISSEVPQNLSASRPQDRQFILSSKKLLLSDSGFYLCAWSRDRLNTEAFFGQGTRLTVV.

There are many counts of this clonotype. V is TRBV12-5 and J is TRBJ1-5; D is unresolved. V was clipped by 1 base and J by 6 bases, with 7 bases between them. This CDR3 comprises 13 residues. Germline V CDR1 and CDR2: LGHNT, FRNRAP. CDR3 loop: CASGLEEGQPQHF. The CDR3 DNA sequence: TGTGCTAGTGGTTTGGAAGAGGGTCAGCCCCAGCATTTT. Using reference TRBV12-5 and TRBJ1-5 for the parts outside the CDR3, the full variable domain is DARVTQTPRHKVTEMGQEVTMRCQPILGHNTVFWYRQTMMQGLELLAYFRNRAPLDDSGMPKDRFSAEMPDATLATLKIQPSEPRDSAVYFCASGLEEGQPQHFGDGTRLSIL.